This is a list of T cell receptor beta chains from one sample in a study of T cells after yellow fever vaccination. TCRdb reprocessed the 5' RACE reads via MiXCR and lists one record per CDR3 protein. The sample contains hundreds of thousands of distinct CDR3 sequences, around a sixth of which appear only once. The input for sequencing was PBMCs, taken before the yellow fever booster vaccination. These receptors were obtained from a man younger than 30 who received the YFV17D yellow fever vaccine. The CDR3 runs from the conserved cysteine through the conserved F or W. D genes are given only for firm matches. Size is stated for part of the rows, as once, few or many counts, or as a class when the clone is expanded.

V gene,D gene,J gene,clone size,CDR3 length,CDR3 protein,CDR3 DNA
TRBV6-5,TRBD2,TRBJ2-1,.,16,CASSPLGGSSYNEQFF,TGTGCCAGCAGTCCGTTGGGCGGGAGCTCCTACAATGAGCAGTTCTTC
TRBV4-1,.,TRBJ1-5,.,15,CASSQDPGLSQPQHF,TGCGCCAGCAGCCAAGATCCGGGGCTCAGTCAGCCCCAGCATTTT
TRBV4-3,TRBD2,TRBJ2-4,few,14,CASSQAGGPGIQYF,TGCGCCAGCAGCCAAGCGGGGGGACCGGGCATTCAGTACTTC
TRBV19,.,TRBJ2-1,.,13,CASSIRQYNEQFF,TGTGCCAGTAGTATTCGACAGTACAATGAGCAGTTCTTC
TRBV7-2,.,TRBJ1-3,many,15,CASSFQFGAGNTIYF,TGTGCCAGCAGCTTCCAGTTTGGGGCTGGAAACACCATATATTTT
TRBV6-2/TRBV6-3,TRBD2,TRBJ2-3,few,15,CASRQAGGLTDTQYF,TGTGCCAGCCGACAGGCGGGGGGTCTCACAGATACGCAGTATTTT
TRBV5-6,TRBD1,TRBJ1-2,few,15,CASSLAGTGPYGYTF,TGTGCCAGCAGCTTGGCCGGGACAGGGCCTTATGGCTACACCTTC
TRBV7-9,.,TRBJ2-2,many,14,CASSAGVYTGELFF,TGTGCCAGCAGCGCGGGTGTTTACACCGGGGAGCTGTTTTTT
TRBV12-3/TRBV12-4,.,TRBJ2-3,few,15,CASSFWLAGADTQYF,TGTGCCAGCAGTTTTTGGCTAGCTGGGGCAGATACGCAGTATTTT
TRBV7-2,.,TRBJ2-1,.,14,CASSHRGTYNEQFF,TGTGCCAGCAGCCACCGGGGGACCTACAATGAGCAGTTCTTC
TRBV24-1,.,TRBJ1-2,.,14,CATSDPGRNYGYTF,TGTGCCACCAGTGACCCCGGACGAAACTATGGCTACACCTTC
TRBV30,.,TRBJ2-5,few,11,CAWSVVKTQYF,TGTGCCTGGAGTGTGGTGAAGACCCAGTACTTC
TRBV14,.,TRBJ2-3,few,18,CASSQGEWTGGYTDTQYF,TGTGCCAGCAGCCAAGGGGAATGGACAGGAGGGTACACAGATACGCAGTATTTT
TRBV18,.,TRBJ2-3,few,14,CASSPSTITDTQYF,TGTGCCAGCTCACCCTCGACTATCACAGATACGCAGTATTTT
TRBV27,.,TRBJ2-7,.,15,CASSLERSGGYEQYF,TGTGCCAGCAGTTTAGAGCGGTCAGGGGGGTACGAGCAGTACTTC
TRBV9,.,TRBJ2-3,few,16,CASSVGRGYSTDTQYF,TGTGCCAGCAGCGTCGGGCGGGGTTATAGCACAGATACGCAGTATTTT
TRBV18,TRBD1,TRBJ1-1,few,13,CSSSPGTGVVAFF,TGTTCCAGCTCACCCGGGACAGGGGTTGTAGCTTTCTTT
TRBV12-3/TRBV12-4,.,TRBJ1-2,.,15,CASSLAPRGGGGYTF,TGTGCCAGCAGTTTAGCGCCCCGGGGGGGAGGAGGCTACACCTTC
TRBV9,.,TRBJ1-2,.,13,CASSVDGHNGYTF,TGTGCCAGCAGCGTAGATGGACACAATGGCTACACCTTC
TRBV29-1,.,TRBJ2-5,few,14,CSASRPGSGETQYF,TGCAGCGCTAGCAGGCCAGGGTCCGGAGAGACCCAGTACTTC
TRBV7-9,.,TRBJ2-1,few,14,CASSLAGSHHEQFF,TGTGCCAGCAGCTTAGCAGGCAGCCACCATGAGCAGTTCTTC
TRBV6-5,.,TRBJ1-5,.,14,CASSYSLGGQPQHF,TGTGCCAGCAGTTACTCTTTGGGCGGGCAGCCCCAGCATTTT
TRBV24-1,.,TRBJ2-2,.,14,CATSDFSHTGELFF,TGTGCCACCAGTGATTTTTCGCACACCGGGGAGCTGTTTTTT
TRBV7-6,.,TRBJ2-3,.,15,CASSPTGRDTDTQYF,TGTGCCAGCAGCCCGACAGGGAGGGACACAGATACGCAGTATTTT
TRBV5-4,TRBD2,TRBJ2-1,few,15,CASSPGTSGNNEQFF,TGTGCCAGCAGCCCCGGGACTAGCGGGAACAATGAGCAGTTCTTC
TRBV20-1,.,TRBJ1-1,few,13,CSGRRDMNTEAFF,TGCAGCGGTAGGCGGGATATGAACACTGAAGCTTTCTTT
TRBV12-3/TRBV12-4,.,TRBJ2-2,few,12,CASRGLSGELFF,TGTGCCAGCAGAGGGTTGTCCGGGGAGCTGTTTTTT
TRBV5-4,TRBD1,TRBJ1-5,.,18,CASSRRWTGPYSNQPQHF,TGTGCCAGCAGCAGACGGTGGACAGGGCCATATAGCAATCAGCCCCAGCATTTT
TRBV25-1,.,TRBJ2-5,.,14,CASSDGGAGETQYF,TGTGCCAGCAGTGATGGGGGCGCAGGAGAGACCCAGTACTTC
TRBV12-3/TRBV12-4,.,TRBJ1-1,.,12,CASSLGTTEAFF,TGTGCCAGCAGTCTCGGTACGACTGAAGCTTTCTTT
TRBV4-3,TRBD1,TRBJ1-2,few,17,CASTPRWTGGLNYGYTF,TGCGCCAGCACCCCCCGCTGGACAGGGGGCTTGAACTATGGCTACACCTTC
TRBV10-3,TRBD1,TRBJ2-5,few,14,CAIRSGTGDGTQYF,TGTGCCATCAGGAGCGGGACAGGGGATGGGACCCAGTACTTC
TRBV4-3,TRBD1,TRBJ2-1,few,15,CASSQQDRGRDEQFF,TGCGCCAGCAGCCAACAGGACAGGGGGCGCGATGAGCAGTTCTTC
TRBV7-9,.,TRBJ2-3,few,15,CASSLGTWSTDTQYF,TGTGCCAGCAGCTTAGGCACTTGGAGCACAGATACGCAGTATTTT
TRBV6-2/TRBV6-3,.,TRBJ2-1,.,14,CASSLGLPYNEQFF,TGTGCCAGCAGTCTAGGACTTCCCTACAATGAGCAGTTCTTC
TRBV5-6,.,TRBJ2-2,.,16,CASSRTGTPLTGELFF,TGTGCCAGCAGCCGCACCGGGACACCACTCACCGGGGAGCTGTTTTTT
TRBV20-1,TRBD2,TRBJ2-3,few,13,CSARTSDTDTQYF,TGCAGTGCCAGGACTAGCGACACAGATACGCAGTATTTT
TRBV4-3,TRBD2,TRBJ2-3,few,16,CASSQDLAGRGDTQYF,TGCGCCAGCAGCCAAGATCTAGCGGGGAGGGGAGATACGCAGTATTTT
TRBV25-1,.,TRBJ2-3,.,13,CASSPIGADTQYF,TGTGCCAGCAGCCCCATCGGGGCCGATACGCAGTATTTT
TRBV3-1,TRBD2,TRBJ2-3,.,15,CASSQDASWTSGDYF,TGTGCCAGCAGCCAAGATGCTTCATGGACTAGCGGGGACTATTTT
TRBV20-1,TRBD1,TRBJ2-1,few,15,CSAREQGARYNEQFF,TGCAGTGCTAGAGAACAGGGGGCAAGATACAATGAGCAGTTCTTC
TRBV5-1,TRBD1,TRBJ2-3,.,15,CASRSGTGSADTQYF,TGCGCCAGCAGATCCGGGACAGGGAGTGCAGATACGCAGTATTTT
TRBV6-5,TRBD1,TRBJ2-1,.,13,CASSFDRAGRQFF,TGTGCCAGCAGCTTCGACAGGGCGGGTCGGCAGTTCTTC
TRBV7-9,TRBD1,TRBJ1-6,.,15,CASSTGQAANSPLHF,TGTGCCAGCAGCACGGGACAGGCGGCCAATTCACCCCTCCACTTT
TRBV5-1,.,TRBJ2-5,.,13,CASSWDTGETQYF,TGCGCCAGCAGCTGGGACACGGGGGAGACCCAGTACTTC
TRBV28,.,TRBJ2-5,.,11,CASGVGETQYF,TGTGCCAGCGGGGTGGGAGAGACCCAGTACTTC
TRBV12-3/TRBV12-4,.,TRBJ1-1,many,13,CASSLGPNTEAFF,TGTGCCAGCAGTTTAGGACCGAACACTGAAGCTTTCTTT
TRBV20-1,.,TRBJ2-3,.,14,CSASLIRQTDTQYF,TGCAGTGCTAGTTTGATCCGGCAGACTGATACGCAGTATTTT
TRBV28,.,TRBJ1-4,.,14,CASSLIRANEKLFF,TGTGCCAGCTCCCTGATAAGGGCTAATGAAAAACTGTTTTTT
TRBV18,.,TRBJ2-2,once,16,CASSLQEFANTGELFF,TGTGCCAGCTCACTACAGGAGTTCGCGAACACCGGGGAGCTGTTTTTT
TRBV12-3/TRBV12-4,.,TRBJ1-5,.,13,CASSTNSNQPQHF,TGTGCCAGCAGCACTAATAGCAATCAGCCCCAGCATTTT
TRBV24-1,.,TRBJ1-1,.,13,CATRTPAGTEAFF,TGTGCCACCAGAACCCCTGCGGGAACTGAAGCTTTCTTT
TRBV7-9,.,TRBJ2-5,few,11,CASGAKQTQYF,TGTGCCAGCGGGGCCAAGCAAACCCAGTACTTC
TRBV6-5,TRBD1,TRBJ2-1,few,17,CASSYSQGQYSYNEQFF,TGTGCCAGCAGTTACTCACAGGGACAGTACTCCTACAATGAGCAGTTCTTC
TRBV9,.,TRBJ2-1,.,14,CASSVAGQYNEQFF,TGTGCCAGCAGCGTAGCTGGACAGTACAATGAGCAGTTCTTC
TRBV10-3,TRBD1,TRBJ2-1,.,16,CAISERVGDRTNEQFF,TGTGCCATCAGTGAAAGAGTTGGGGACAGGACGAATGAGCAGTTCTTC
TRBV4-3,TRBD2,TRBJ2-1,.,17,CASSQDSSSGPYNEQFF,TGCGCCAGCAGCCAAGATTCGAGTAGCGGGCCGTACAATGAGCAGTTCTTC
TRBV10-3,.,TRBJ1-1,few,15,CAISESGHLNTEAFF,TGTGCCATCAGTGAGTCGGGACACCTAAACACTGAAGCTTTCTTT
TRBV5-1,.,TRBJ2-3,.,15,CASSAQGTSPDTQYF,TGCGCCAGCAGTGCCCAGGGAACGAGCCCAGATACGCAGTATTTT
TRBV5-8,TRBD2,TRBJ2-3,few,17,CASSSSGGPERTDTRYF,TGTGCCAGCAGCTCCTCGGGAGGGCCCGAACGCACAGATACGCGGTATTTT